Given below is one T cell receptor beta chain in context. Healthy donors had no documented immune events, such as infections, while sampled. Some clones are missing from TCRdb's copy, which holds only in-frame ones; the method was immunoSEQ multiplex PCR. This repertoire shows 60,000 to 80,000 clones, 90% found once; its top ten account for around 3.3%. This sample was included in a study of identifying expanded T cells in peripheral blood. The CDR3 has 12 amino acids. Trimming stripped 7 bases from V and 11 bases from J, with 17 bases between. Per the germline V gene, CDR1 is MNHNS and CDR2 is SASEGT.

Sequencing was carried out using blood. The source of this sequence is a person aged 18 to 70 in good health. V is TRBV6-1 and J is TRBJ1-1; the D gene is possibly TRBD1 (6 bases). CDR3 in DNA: TGTGCCAGCACTTCAGGGGTGCAATTTGCTTTCTTT. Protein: CASTSGVQFAFF.